Listed below are T cell receptor beta chains from one sample, sequenced in a study of blood T cell repertoires in COVID-19. Repertoires were generated with immunoSEQ multiplex PCR, while TCRdb's copy carries only in-frame clones and drops some. The repertoire consists of about 260,000 clones, with more than 75% occurring once and the leading ten covering around 5%. The specimen sequenced was peripheral blood. These receptors were taken from an older woman with COVID-19, enrolled during active disease. CDR3s include the opening cysteine and the closing phenylalanine or tryptophan. D genes are given only for firm matches. Some rows mark clone size as missing; the rest say once, few, many or name a class of expanded clone.

d_call: .; v_call: TRBV30; clone_size: .; j_call: TRBJ1-1; cdr3_aa: CAWRRQLDTEAFF; cdr3_nt: TGTGCCTGGAGGAGACAGTTAGACACTGAAGCTTTCTTT
d_call: .; v_call: TRBV19; clone_size: few; j_call: TRBJ2-1; cdr3_aa: CASSKSRDSHNEQFF; cdr3_nt: TGTGCCAGTAGTAAGTCCCGGGACTCCCACAATGAGCAGTTCTTC
d_call: .; v_call: TRBV19; clone_size: .; j_call: TRBJ1-5; cdr3_aa: CASSIDGDNQPQHF; cdr3_nt: TGTGCCAGTAGTATTGACGGAGACAATCAGCCCCAGCATTTT
d_call: TRBD2; v_call: TRBV3-1/TRBV3-2; clone_size: .; j_call: TRBJ2-3; cdr3_aa: CASSQDGTIADTQYF; cdr3_nt: TGTGCCAGCAGCCAAGATGGGACTATCGCAGATACGCAGTATTTT
d_call: .; v_call: TRBV15; clone_size: .; j_call: TRBJ1-2; cdr3_aa: CATSRDLMAGRNYGYTF; cdr3_nt: TGTGCCACCAGCAGAGATCTCATGGCAGGGAGGAACTATGGCTACACCTTC
d_call: TRBD1; v_call: TRBV7-2; clone_size: once; j_call: TRBJ2-1; cdr3_aa: CASSLSGTGYEQFF; cdr3_nt: TGTGCCAGCAGCTTATCAGGGACAGGGTATGAGCAGTTCTTC
d_call: .; v_call: TRBV6-2/TRBV6-3; clone_size: .; j_call: TRBJ1-1; cdr3_aa: CASSPRTALAFF; cdr3_nt: TGTGCCAGCAGCCCCAGGACTGCGTTGGCTTTCTTT
d_call: .; v_call: TRBV5-1; clone_size: few; j_call: TRBJ2-2; cdr3_aa: CASSSLNRAGELFF; cdr3_nt: TGCGCCAGCAGCTCCCTAAACAGGGCCGGGGAGCTGTTTTTT
d_call: TRBD1; v_call: TRBV7-8; clone_size: .; j_call: TRBJ1-5; cdr3_aa: CASSLQQGARQPQHF; cdr3_nt: TGTGCCAGCAGCCTACAACAGGGGGCGAGGCAGCCCCAGCATTTT
d_call: TRBD2; v_call: TRBV6-8; clone_size: .; j_call: TRBJ2-1; cdr3_aa: CASSPLDGTSSFF; cdr3_nt: TGTGCCAGCAGCCCTTTGGATGGGACTAGCTCCTTCTTC
d_call: .; v_call: TRBV10-2; clone_size: .; j_call: TRBJ1-6; cdr3_aa: CASGKGASRNNSPLHF; cdr3_nt: TGCGCCAGCGGAAAAGGGGCCTCACGAAATAATTCACCCCTCCACTTT
d_call: .; v_call: TRBV6-4; clone_size: .; j_call: TRBJ2-3; cdr3_aa: CASSIESADTQYF; cdr3_nt: TGTGCCAGCAGCATCGAGTCGGCAGATACGCAGTATTTT
d_call: TRBD1; v_call: TRBV5-4; clone_size: .; j_call: TRBJ1-2; cdr3_aa: CASSRPGTGSNYGYTF; cdr3_nt: TGTGCCAGCAGCCGTCCCGGGACAGGGTCTAACTATGGCTACACCTTC
d_call: TRBD2; v_call: TRBV14; clone_size: .; j_call: TRBJ2-5; cdr3_aa: CASSQDWTSGLYETQYF; cdr3_nt: TGTGCCAGCAGCCAAGATTGGACTAGCGGATTGTATGAGACCCAATACTTC
d_call: .; v_call: TRBV11-2; clone_size: .; j_call: TRBJ2-1; cdr3_aa: CASSYIGDEQFF; cdr3_nt: TGTGCCAGCAGCTATATCGGTGATGAGCAGTTCTTC
d_call: .; v_call: TRBV4-3; clone_size: .; j_call: TRBJ2-5; cdr3_aa: CASSQEGRGPETQYF; cdr3_nt: TGCGCCAGCAGCCAAGAAGGGAGAGGGCCTGAGACCCAGTACTTC
d_call: .; v_call: TRBV28; clone_size: .; j_call: TRBJ1-6; cdr3_aa: CASSLRRSASSYNSPLHF; cdr3_nt: TGTGCCAGCAGTTTAAGGCGGTCCGCGAGCTCCTATAATTCACCCCTCCACTTT
d_call: TRBD1; v_call: TRBV5-1; clone_size: .; j_call: TRBJ2-3; cdr3_aa: CASSNRGESTDTQYF; cdr3_nt: TGCGCCAGCAGCAACAGGGGGGAAAGCACAGATACGCAGTATTTT
d_call: TRBD1; v_call: TRBV10-3; clone_size: .; j_call: TRBJ1-1; cdr3_aa: CAIRPGQMNTEAFF; cdr3_nt: TGTGCCATCAGGCCGGGACAGATGAACACTGAAGCTTTCTTT
d_call: .; v_call: TRBV11-3; clone_size: .; j_call: TRBJ2-5; cdr3_aa: CASSLGETYQETQYF; cdr3_nt: TGTGCCAGCAGCTTAGGAGAAACTTACCAAGAGACCCAGTACTTC
d_call: .; v_call: TRBV2; clone_size: .; j_call: TRBJ2-1; cdr3_aa: CASRFPGSYNEQFF; cdr3_nt: TGTGCCAGCCGCTTCCCGGGATCTTACAATGAGCAGTTCTTC
d_call: TRBD1; v_call: TRBV14; clone_size: .; j_call: TRBJ2-5; cdr3_aa: CASSLAGGKETQYF; cdr3_nt: TGTGCCAGCAGCCTCGCAGGGGGAAAAGAGACCCAGTACTTC
d_call: .; v_call: TRBV12-1; clone_size: .; j_call: TRBJ2-1; cdr3_aa: CASIPIANEQFF; cdr3_nt: TGTGCCAGCATCCCCATAGCAAATGAGCAGTTCTTC
d_call: TRBD1; v_call: TRBV30; clone_size: .; j_call: TRBJ1-2; cdr3_aa: CAWSVLAGGGYTF; cdr3_nt: TGTGCCTGGAGTGTATTAGCAGGGGGAGGCTACACCTTC
d_call: TRBD1; v_call: TRBV7-2; clone_size: .; j_call: TRBJ1-1; cdr3_aa: CASRARDRGNTEAFF; cdr3_nt: TGTGCCAGCAGGGCTAGGGACAGGGGGAACACTGAAGCTTTCTTT
d_call: TRBD1; v_call: TRBV5-4; clone_size: .; j_call: TRBJ1-2; cdr3_aa: CASTQGAQGGYTF; cdr3_nt: TGTGCCAGCACTCAGGGGGCACAGGGGGGCTACACCTTC
d_call: .; v_call: TRBV9; clone_size: .; j_call: TRBJ2-2; cdr3_aa: CASSVALAGTNTGELFF; cdr3_nt: TGTGCCAGCAGCGTAGCTCTGGCGGGGACGAACACCGGGGAGCTGTTTTTT
d_call: .; v_call: TRBV11-2; clone_size: .; j_call: TRBJ2-1; cdr3_aa: CASTSGNEQFF; cdr3_nt: TGTGCCAGCACAAGCGGTAATGAGCAGTTCTTC
d_call: TRBD2; v_call: TRBV29-1; clone_size: once; j_call: TRBJ2-7; cdr3_aa: CSVEDWTSGTRSYEQYF; cdr3_nt: TGCAGCGTTGAAGACTGGACTAGCGGGACCCGATCCTACGAGCAGTACTTC